This record covers a single T cell receptor (beta chain). The target antigen is unknown. These data come from a study of OX40 agonist ivuxolimab in advanced cancers. Study at large: Three partial responders included one hepatocellular carcinoma patient and two cutaneous melanoma patients.

Sequenced by immunoSEQ multiplex PCR; TCRdb stores in-frame clones only, minus some. This table holds tens of thousands of clones, roughly 82% found once. Excluded were patients having autoimmune disease history or systemic immunosuppression. V dropped 5 bases and J dropped 6 bases, with 20 bases sitting between them. The CDR3 loop spans 15 amino acids. CDR1 and CDR2 from the germline V gene are MDHEN and SYDVKM. Overall study results and limits: Expanded clones belonging to CD8+ T cells outnumbered, on average, those of CD4+. Among the lowest levels of clonal expansion were found in partial responders at 0.1-3.0 mg/kg.

This receptor was obtained from an adult with an advanced solid tumor such as melanoma, head and neck, liver or kidney cancer. The material sequenced was CD4+ or CD8+ T cells sorted from blood, taken in a trial of the OX40 agonist ivuxolimab. The chain recombines TRBV28 with TRBJ2-7, with TRBD1 as a possible D gene (5 bases). The CDR3 DNA sequence: TGTGCCAGCAGTCGACAGTCCCCGTTCTTAGGCGAGCAGTACTTC. Protein sequence: CASSRQSPFLGEQYF. Drawing the rest from reference TRBV28 and TRBJ2-7, the complete variable domain is DVKVTQSSRYLVKRTGEKVFLECVQDMDHENMFWYRQDPGLGLRLIYFSYDVKMKEKGDIPEGYSVSREKKERFSLILESASTNQTSMYLCASSRQSPFLGEQYFGPGTRLTVT.